This is a list of T cell receptor beta chains from one sample in a study of control samples from healthy donors and cancer patients. Method: immunoSEQ multiplex PCR; TCRdb's copy keeps in-frame clones and lacks some. The table shows around 50,000 clones, with approximately 90% occurring only once. Sequencing used PBMCs. These receptor sequences come from a man aged 30 to 39 with colorectal cancer. The CDR3 runs from the conserved cysteine through the conserved F or W. Each record gives: clone size, V gene, J gene, D gene, CDR3 protein, CDR3 DNA. D genes are given only for firm matches. Not every row has a clone size; where given, it reads once, few, many or a size class.

clone_size: NA
v_call: TRBV27
j_call: TRBJ1-5
d_call: NA
cdr3_aa: CASSLVSYSNQPQHF
cdr3_nt: TGTGCCAGCAGTTTAGTCAGTTATAGCAATCAGCCCCAGCATTTT

clone_size: NA
v_call: TRBV4-2
j_call: TRBJ1-1
d_call: TRBD1
cdr3_aa: CASSQTRQGEAFF
cdr3_nt: TGTGCCAGCAGCCAAACCCGACAGGGCGAAGCTTTCTTT

clone_size: few
v_call: TRBV6-5
j_call: TRBJ1-5
d_call: TRBD1
cdr3_aa: CASSRTGGGQPQHF
cdr3_nt: TGTGCCAGCAGCCGGACAGGGGGCGGTCAGCCCCAGCATTTT

clone_size: NA
v_call: TRBV7-2
j_call: TRBJ2-7
d_call: TRBD1
cdr3_aa: CASRGGQGTGREQYF
cdr3_nt: TGTGCCAGCAGGGGGGGACAGGGCACGGGTCGCGAGCAGTACTTC

clone_size: NA
v_call: TRBV27
j_call: TRBJ2-4
d_call: TRBD1
cdr3_aa: CASSFGTGGARAKNIQYF
cdr3_nt: TGTGCCAGCAGTTTTGGGACAGGGGGCGCGAGGGCCAAAAACATTCAGTACTTC

clone_size: NA
v_call: TRBV11-2
j_call: TRBJ2-5
d_call: NA
cdr3_aa: CASSLRAPVFGQETQYF
cdr3_nt: TGTGCCAGCAGCTTACGGGCCCCGGTATTTGGACAAGAGACCCAGTACTTC

clone_size: NA
v_call: TRBV9
j_call: TRBJ1-1
d_call: TRBD1
cdr3_aa: CASSPRQGLNTEAFF
cdr3_nt: TGTGCCAGCAGCCCTCGACAGGGATTGAACACTGAAGCTTTCTTT

clone_size: NA
v_call: TRBV19
j_call: TRBJ2-3
d_call: NA
cdr3_aa: CATRERPDDTQYF
cdr3_nt: TGTGCCACCCGGGAGCGCCCCGATGATACGCAGTATTTT

clone_size: NA
v_call: TRBV7-6
j_call: TRBJ1-2
d_call: TRBD1
cdr3_aa: CASSLGAGGTNYGYTF
cdr3_nt: TGTGCCAGCAGCTTAGGGGCAGGGGGAACTAACTATGGCTACACCTTC

clone_size: NA
v_call: TRBV4-3
j_call: TRBJ2-3
d_call: NA
cdr3_aa: CASSQGPGTSFTDTQYF
cdr3_nt: TGCGCCAGCAGCCAAGGCCCCGGGACCAGTTTCACAGATACGCAGTATTTT

clone_size: NA
v_call: TRBV6-5
j_call: TRBJ1-1
d_call: TRBD1
cdr3_aa: CASSRDRGNTEAFF
cdr3_nt: TGTGCCAGCAGCCGAGACAGGGGAAACACTGAAGCTTTCTTT

clone_size: NA
v_call: TRBV5-5
j_call: TRBJ2-7
d_call: TRBD1
cdr3_aa: CASSLVTGGSYEQYF
cdr3_nt: TGTGCCAGCAGCTTGGTGACAGGGGGGTCGTACGAGCAGTACTTC

clone_size: NA
v_call: TRBV5-1
j_call: TRBJ2-5
d_call: NA
cdr3_aa: CASSSFPGRMWDPSKQETQYF
cdr3_nt: TGCGCCAGCAGCTCCTTTCCAGGACGTATGTGGGACCCTTCCAAACAAGAGACCCAGTACTTC

clone_size: NA
v_call: TRBV18
j_call: TRBJ2-5
d_call: NA
cdr3_aa: CASSPAAGMGLETQYF
cdr3_nt: TGTGCCAGCTCCCCTGCCGCAGGGATGGGGTTAGAGACCCAGTACTTC

clone_size: NA
v_call: TRBV5-4
j_call: TRBJ2-3
d_call: NA
cdr3_aa: CASSRGATTHPTEDTQYF
cdr3_nt: TGTGCCAGCAGCAGGGGGGCGACTACCCACCCCACTGAAGATACGCAGTATTTT

clone_size: few
v_call: TRBV5-4
j_call: TRBJ2-2
d_call: NA
cdr3_aa: CASSLASNGPGPLFF
cdr3_nt: TGTGCCAGCAGCTTGGCCTCGAATGGGCCAGGGCCGCTGTTTTTT

clone_size: NA
v_call: TRBV14
j_call: TRBJ1-2
d_call: NA
cdr3_aa: CASSQENGYTF
cdr3_nt: TGTGCCAGCAGCCAAGAAAATGGCTACACCTTC

clone_size: NA
v_call: TRBV20-1
j_call: TRBJ1-1
d_call: NA
cdr3_aa: CSASLHTEAFF
cdr3_nt: TGCAGTGCTAGTTTACACACTGAAGCTTTCTTT

clone_size: NA
v_call: TRBV3-1/TRBV3-2
j_call: TRBJ1-1
d_call: NA
cdr3_aa: CASSQGMGILNTEAFF
cdr3_nt: TGTGCCAGCAGCCAAGGAATGGGAATCTTGAACACTGAAGCTTTCTTT

clone_size: few
v_call: TRBV6-2/TRBV6-3
j_call: TRBJ2-7
d_call: NA
cdr3_aa: CASSYNAGSYEQYF
cdr3_nt: TGTGCCAGCAGTTACAACGCAGGGTCCTACGAGCAGTACTTC

clone_size: NA
v_call: TRBV24-1
j_call: TRBJ2-1
d_call: TRBD2
cdr3_aa: CATSDSLSAGGPGNEQFF
cdr3_nt: TGTGCCACCAGTGATTCTCTCTCAGCGGGGGGGCCGGGCAATGAGCAGTTCTTC

clone_size: NA
v_call: TRBV11-2
j_call: TRBJ1-2
d_call: TRBD1
cdr3_aa: CASSGTGTGPGYTF
cdr3_nt: TGTGCCAGCAGCGGAACCGGGACAGGGCCTGGCTACACCTTC

clone_size: NA
v_call: TRBV7-2
j_call: TRBJ2-2
d_call: NA
cdr3_aa: CASSLRQGNTGELFF
cdr3_nt: TGTGCCAGCAGCTTGAGGCAGGGGAACACCGGGGAGCTGTTTTTT

clone_size: NA
v_call: TRBV7-2
j_call: TRBJ1-2
d_call: TRBD1
cdr3_aa: CASSKSPETGVGYTF
cdr3_nt: TGTGCCAGCAGCAAATCCCCCGAGACAGGGGTTGGCTACACCTTC

clone_size: NA
v_call: TRBV11-3
j_call: TRBJ2-2
d_call: TRBD2
cdr3_aa: CASSFSTSGGAHRGAVF
cdr3_nt: TGTGCCAGCAGCTTTTCTACTAGCGGGGGAGCACACCGGGGAGCTGTTTTT

clone_size: NA
v_call: TRBV5-1
j_call: TRBJ1-5
d_call: NA
cdr3_aa: CASSLEGAANQPQHF
cdr3_nt: TGCGCCAGCAGCTTGGAAGGGGCAGCTAATCAGCCCCAGCATTTT

clone_size: NA
v_call: TRBV5-1
j_call: TRBJ2-7
d_call: NA
cdr3_aa: CASSSGGAGYEQYF
cdr3_nt: TGCGCCAGCAGCTCAGGGGGGGCAGGATACGAGCAGTACTTC

clone_size: NA
v_call: TRBV6-1
j_call: TRBJ2-1
d_call: TRBD2
cdr3_aa: CASSEARRLAGGTNEQFF
cdr3_nt: TGTGCCAGCAGTGAAGCGCGGAGGCTAGCGGGGGGAACTAATGAGCAGTTCTTC

clone_size: NA
v_call: TRBV5-4
j_call: TRBJ2-1
d_call: TRBD2
cdr3_aa: CASSLGLADNEQFF
cdr3_nt: TGTGCCAGCAGCCTGGGACTAGCGGACAATGAGCAGTTCTTC